Below, 14 T cell receptor beta chains from the same sample are listed, as sequenced in a study of blood T cell repertoires in COVID-19. Measured with immunoSEQ multiplex PCR; TCRdb has only the in-frame clones, and not every one. Of fewer than 300,000 clones in the sample, more than 70% are singletons; the top ten hold roughly 3%. The sequencing sample was made of peripheral blood. The origin of the receptors is a woman younger than 35 with acute or convalescent COVID-19.

The J gene is TRBJ2-1, the V gene TRBV19, with D perhaps TRBD2 (6 bases). The V gene's germline CDR1 is LNHDA and CDR2 SQIVND (reference sequence). V lost 5 bases to trimming and J lost 6 bases, with 17 bases between them. The CDR3 spans 15 residues. DNA of the CDR3: TGTGCCAGTAGTTGGGACTCCCCAGGGATCAATGAGCAGTTCTTC. Protein sequence: CASSWDSPGINEQFF.

The chain links TRBV18 to TRBJ1-4, with D maybe TRBD1 (6 bases). CDR3 length: 16 residues. In germline, CDR1 is KGHSH, CDR2 LQKENI. Deletions cut 3 bases from V and 10 bases from J, with 21 bases between. The CDR3, as DNA: TGTGCCAGCTCACCCCTCGGGACATCCAGTGTGGGAAAACTGTTTTTT. It yields the protein CASSPLGTSSVGKLFF.

The chain recombines TRBV12-2 with TRBJ1-5; the D call of TRBD1 is as the table states it, not checked on the DNA. TRBV12-2 is a known pseudogene. The CDR3 has 14 residues. Here the CDR3 reads CASRPTGANQPQHF. The CDR3 region has the DNA TGTGCAAGTCGTCCGACAGGGGCCAATCAGCCCCAGCATTTT.

This clone was observed once. The rearrangement uses TRBV20-1 and TRBJ2-7, with 7 bases fitting TRBD1. With 3 bases clipped from V and 13 bases from J, the junction kept 6 bases outside the gene matches. This CDR3 comprises 10 residues. Germline loops: CDR1 DFQATT, CDR2 SNEGSKA (reference sequence). The CDR3 nucleotides are TGCAGTGCTAGTCCGGGACAGCCCTACTTC. This sequence encodes CSASPGQPYF.

This clone was seen a handful of times. V gene TRBV19 combines with J gene TRBJ1-2; a weak D match, TRBD1 (6 bases). This CDR3 is 14 amino acids long. Trimming cost V 4 bases and J 1 base, with 10 bases left between them. Per germline, CDR1 LNHDA and CDR2 SQIVND (reference sequence). The CDR3 loop is CASSRDTINYGYTF. DNA for the CDR3: TGTGCCAGTAGTAGGGACACGATTAACTATGGCTACACCTTC. The whole variable domain, filled in from reference TRBV19 and TRBJ1-2, reads DGGITQSPKYLFRKEGQNVTLSCEQNLNHDAMYWYRQDPGQGLRLIYYSQIVNDFQKGDIAEGYSVSREKKESFPLTVTSAQKNPTAFYLCASSRDTINYGYTFGSGTRLTVV.

This clone was found once. The rearrangement joins TRBV7-2 to TRBJ2-1, with a tentative D call TRBD2 (5 bases). CDR1 and CDR2 from the germline V gene are SGHTA and FQGNSA. This CDR3 comprises 16 residues. The ends were cut back, 1 base at V and 0 bases at J, with 10 bases in the middle. In DNA form, the CDR3 reads TGTGCCAGCAGCTTAGGGGCGGGTCGCTCCTACAATGAGCAGTTCTTC. Translated: CASSLGAGRSYNEQFF.

This clone was recorded a few times. The chain recombines TRBV4-3 with TRBJ2-5, with 7 bases lining up with TRBD1. J gave up 7 bases and V 4 bases, and 15 bases lay outside the gene matches. The CDR3 extends over 16 amino acids. The germline V gene has CDR1 LGHNA and CDR2 YSLEER. CDR3 DNA sequence: TGCGCCAGCAGCCTACAGACAGGGCCCAATGGGGGGACCCAGTACTTC. This encodes CASSLQTGPNGGTQYF.

As for this clone: One end of the junction fails to match germline, which may point to a read error. The chain recombines TRBV3-1 (or the pseudogene TRBV3-2) with TRBJ2-7; the match to TRBD2 covers 8 bases. The CDR3 runs to 13 residues. Germline CDR1 and CDR2: LGHDT and YNNKEL (reference sequence). The CDR3 is CASRILGTSELCF. CDR3 DNA: TGTGCCAGCAGGATACTTGGGACTAGTGAGCTATGCTTC.

This chain uses TRBV10-2 with TRBJ2-7, with D tentatively TRBD1 (6 bases). CDR3 length: 15 residues. V lost 2 bases, J lost 2 bases, and 13 bases lay in between. The germline CDR1 and CDR2 sequences are WSHSY and SAAADI. The CDR3 DNA reads TGCGCCAGCAGTGAGACCACAGGGAGTCCCTACGAGCAGTACTTC. It encodes CASSETTGSPYEQYF.

This clone came up a few times. This chain links TRBV19 with TRBJ2-1; 7 nucleotides line up with TRBD2. Losses at the gene ends were 3 bases for V and 6 bases for J; bases not matched to a gene: 8. Per the germline V gene, CDR1 is LNHDA and CDR2 is SQIVND (reference sequence). This CDR3 region has 15 residues. For the CDR3, the DNA is TGTGCCAGTAGTATTGGCGGGAGTGGGTTCAATGAGCAGTTCTTC. This encodes CASSIGGSGFNEQFF.

The chain carries TRBV6-5 and TRBJ1-1; 7 nucleotides align to TRBD1. J lost 4 bases, V lost 7 bases, and 6 bases had no gene match. Germline V gene data show CDR1 as MNHEY and CDR2 as SVGAGI. The CDR3 is made up of 13 amino acids. The CDR3 coding sequence is TGTGCCAGCATGGCCCGGGACAGCACTGAAGCTTTCTTT. As protein: CASMARDSTEAFF.

The rearrangement joins TRBV23-1 to TRBJ2-1; 7 positions agree with TRBD2. TRBV23-1 is identified as an open reading frame with a role that is uncertain. Trimming at V came to 2 bases and at J to 1 base, leaving 8 bases not matched to a gene. This CDR3 has 17 amino acids. The CDR3 spells CASSQLTLAESYNEQFF. CDR3 in DNA: TGCGCCAGCAGTCAACTCACTCTAGCGGAATCCTACAATGAGCAGTTCTTC.

V usage is TRBV6-5 and J usage is TRBJ1-1, with D possibly TRBD1 on 5 matching bases. This CDR3 is 14 amino acids long. V gave up 4 bases and J gave up 1 base, with 10 bases separating them. CDR1 and CDR2 (germline): MNHEY, SVGAGI. For the CDR3, the DNA is TGTGCCAGCAGTTCCAGGACACCGAACACTGAAGCTTTCTTT. It encodes CASSSRTPNTEAFF.

The V and J genes are TRBV27 and TRBJ1-2; TRBD1 aligns across 11 bases. The V and J ends lost 5 bases and 3 bases, in that order; junction bases with no gene match: 8. This CDR3 has 16 amino acids. The germline V gene encodes CDR1 MNHEY and CDR2 SMNVEV (reference sequence). This chain's CDR3 is CASSPDRGQGYYGYTF. The CDR3, as DNA: TGTGCCAGCAGTCCGGACAGGGGGCAGGGATACTATGGCTACACCTTC.